The 17 T cell receptor beta chains given below trace back to one sample, sequenced in a study of cytomegalovirus exposure and HLA in healthy donors. Primers: 60 Vbeta forward and 13 Jbeta reverse. The repertoire was sequenced with immunoSEQ multiplex PCR; TCRdb's copy has only in-frame clones and lacks some. This table holds 150,000 to 200,000 clones, roughly 88% found once. The sample taken for sequencing was PBMCs. Every receptor here comes from a man in his forties or fifties in good health and CMV-seropositive.

The chain uses TRBV10-3 and TRBJ2-1; possible D gene TRBD1, 6 bases. V lost 5 bases and J lost 2, with 13 bases in between. CDR1 and CDR2 from the germline V gene are ENHRY and SYGVKD. This CDR3 is built from 15 residues. The CDR3 DNA follows: TGTGCCATCAGTTTGGACAGCGCAACCTACAATGAGCAGTTCTTC. It encodes CAISLDSATYNEQFF.

In this sample, this clone turned up once. The chain has TRBV6-1 and TRBJ2-5; D uncertain. This CDR3 contains 14 residues. Trimming pared 5 bases from V and 4 bases from J, leaving 14 bases between. CDR1 and CDR2 from the germline V gene are MNHNS and SASEGT. The CDR3 is CASSRPLGAETQYF. The CDR3 DNA sequence: TGTGCCAGCAGTCGACCCCTCGGAGCAGAGACCCAGTACTTC.

J is TRBJ2-4 and V is TRBV10-3; D is perhaps TRBD1 (6 bases). CDR1 and CDR2 from the germline V gene are ENHRY and SYGVKD. Trimming cost V 0 bases and J 4 bases, with 10 bases left between them. The CDR3 sequence is 15 residues long. Here the CDR3 reads CAISESRQGKNIQYF. The CDR3 DNA is TGTGCCATCAGTGAGTCCAGGCAGGGGAAAAACATTCAGTACTTC.

This clone came up once. The gene calls are TRBV10-3 and TRBJ2-1; D is perhaps TRBD2 (5 bases). The V and J ends lost 7 bases and 0 bases respectively, with 10 bases between them. CDR3 length: 14 residues. The germline CDR1 and CDR2 sequences are ENHRY and SYGVKD. The CDR3 nucleotides read TGTGCCATCAATGGACTTCCCTCCTACAATGAGCAGTTCTTC. This encodes CAINGLPSYNEQFF.

The rearrangement links TRBV29-1 to TRBJ2-1; 12 positions match TRBD1. The CDR3 sequence is 16 residues long. CDR1 is SQVTM, CDR2 ANQGSEA, per germline. V shed 2 bases and J 4 bases; nucleotides not matched to a gene: 6. The CDR3 DNA follows: TGCAGCGTTGAATCCCCGGGACAGGGGGCTTACAATGAGCAGTTCTTC. Translated, it gives CSVESPGQGAYNEQFF.

The gene calls are TRBV13 and TRBJ1-2; TRBD1 agrees at 7 bases. The CDR3 sequence is 18 residues long. From germline, CDR1 is PRHDT and CDR2 FYEKMQ (reference sequence). The trim removed 0 bases at V and 7 bases at J, leaving 17 bases unmatched. The CDR3 protein is CASSLGLGNTQGVAGYTF. CDR3 coding DNA: TGTGCCAGCAGCTTAGGCCTCGGGAACACTCAGGGGGTTGCTGGCTACACCTTC. The whole variable domain, filled in from reference TRBV13 and TRBJ1-2, reads AAGVIQSPRHLIKEKRETATLKCYPIPRHDTVYWYQQGPGQDPQFLISFYEKMQSDKGSIPDRFSAQQFSDYHSELNMSSLELGDSALYFCASSLGLGNTQGVAGYTFGSGTRLTVV.

The chain employs TRBV6-1 and TRBJ1-2; a weak D match, TRBD1 (6 bases). The V end lost 2 bases, the J end lost 5 bases, and 6 bases lay between the germline ends. CDR1 and CDR2 (germline): MNHNS, SASEGT. CDR3 length: 12 residues. The CDR3 is CASSEQGYGYTF. In DNA form, the CDR3 reads TGTGCCAGCAGTGAACAGGGGTATGGCTACACCTTC.

This clone came up a few times. This sequence joins TRBV6-5 and TRBJ2-7, with 10 nucleotides matching TRBD2. V was clipped by 1 base and J by 9 bases; unmatched bases: 6. In germline, CDR1 is MNHEY, CDR2 SVGAGI. The CDR3 sequence is 14 residues long. The CDR3: CASSYFGTSVPQYF. The CDR3 DNA is TGTGCCAGCAGTTACTTCGGGACTAGCGTGCCGCAGTACTTC.

This sequence joins TRBV7-9 and TRBJ1-5; maybe TRBD1 (5 bases). V was trimmed by 6 bases and J by 5 bases, leaving 20 bases between them. CDR1 and CDR2 from the germline V gene are SEHNR and FQNEAQ (reference sequence). This CDR3 contains 16 residues. CDR3 sequence (DNA): TGTGCCAGCAGTCAAGGACATCAGTCCCTCGATCAGCCCCAGCATTTT. It yields the protein CASSQGHQSLDQPQHF.

In this sample, this clone turned up a few times. One junction end does not reproduce the germline sequence, and a read error may be involved. The chain couples TRBV5-4 to TRBJ2-5; D is unclear. This CDR3 has 13 amino acids. Germline-derived CDR1 and CDR2 are SGHNT and YYREEE (reference sequence). The chain's CDR3 is CASSLETQEAQYF. In DNA, the CDR3 is TGTGCCAGCAGCTTGGAAACCCAAGAGGCCCAGTACTTC. Complete variable domain (other parts from reference TRBV5-4 and TRBJ2-5): ETGVTQSPTHLIKTRGQQVTLRCSSQSGHNTVSWYQQALGQGPQFIFQYYREEENGRGNFPPRFSGLQFPNYSSELNVNALELDDSALYLCASSLETQEAQYFGPGTRLLVL.

The chain employs TRBV7-7 and TRBJ2-7, with unresolved D. With 5 bases removed from V and 6 bases from J, the gap between germline ends came to 14 bases. The CDR3 is 13 amino acids. Germline V gene sequence: CDR1 SSHAT, CDR2 FNYEAQ (reference sequence). The DNA of the CDR3 is TGTGCCAGCAGCCCTTACTCAGGTTCCGAGCAGTACTTC. Its protein is CASSPYSGSEQYF.

The V and J genes are TRBV5-1 and TRBJ1-2; possible D gene TRBD1, 5 bases. CDR1 and CDR2 from the germline V gene are SGHRS and YFSETQ. The CDR3 is 12 residues long. Between the trimmed V and J ends, which lost 6 bases and 7 bases, there was a span of 13 bases. The CDR3: CASKGGGVGYTF. As DNA, the CDR3 is TGCGCCAGCAAGGGTGGAGGGGTTGGCTACACCTTC.

This clone occurred a few times. This chain's CDR3 is CASRLGPRRETQYF. CDR3 nucleotide sequence: TGTGCAAGTCGCTTAGGGCCACGGAGGGAGACCCAGTACTTC. The V and J genes are TRBV12-2 and TRBJ2-5; TRBD2 was called by the table and not checked on the DNA. TRBV12-2 is termed a pseudogene. This CDR3 is built from 14 residues.

The V call is TRBV11-1, the J call TRBJ2-7; 7 bases agree with TRBD1. Trimming at V came to 3 bases and at J to 2 bases, leaving 4 bases not matched to a gene. This CDR3 contains 14 residues. The germline CDR1 and CDR2 sequences are SGHAT and FQDESV (reference sequence). The DNA of the CDR3 is TGTGCCAGCAGCTTGGAGACAGGGACCTACGAGCAGTACTTC. This gives the protein CASSLETGTYEQYF. Looking up the rest from reference TRBV11-1 and TRBJ2-7 gives the full variable domain: EAEVAQSPRYKITEKSQAVAFWCDPISGHATLYWYRQILGQGPELLVQFQDESVVDDSQLPKDRFSAERLKGVDSTLKIQPAELGDSAMYLCASSLETGTYEQYFGPGTRLTVT.

The chain couples TRBV29-1 to TRBJ1-2, with 7 positions matching TRBD1. CDR1 is SQVTM and CDR2 is ANQGSEA in the germline V gene. After removal of 3 bases from V and 1 base from J, the junction contained 2 bases not matched to a gene. CDR3 length: 13 residues. The DNA of the CDR3 is TGCAGCGTTGATGGGACAGTTAACTATGGCTACACCTTC. The encoded protein is CSVDGTVNYGYTF.

The V and J genes are TRBV19 and TRBJ2-2, with D possibly matching TRBD2 (5 bases). CDR1 LNHDA and CDR2 SQIVND come from the germline V gene (reference sequence). The CDR3 has 15 amino acids. The germline V and J ends were trimmed by 3 bases and 3 bases, with 11 bases remaining between them. DNA of the CDR3: TGTGCCAGTAGTATCGGACTTTTGGACACCGGGGAGCTGTTTTTT. Translation gives CASSIGLLDTGELFF.

This chain joins TRBV28 and TRBJ2-7; 7 bases line up with TRBD2. V was clipped by 3 bases and J by 4 bases; unmatched bases: 12. Germline V gene sequence: CDR1 MDHEN, CDR2 SYDVKM. The CDR3 is 16 amino acids. This CDR3 reads CASSFGVLAVSYEQYF. The CDR3 region has the DNA TGTGCCAGCAGTTTTGGCGTGCTAGCGGTTTCGTACGAGCAGTACTTC.